The entry below gives a single T cell receptor beta chain sequence along with its context. Its antigen target is currently unknown. No base qualities exist here, and no much larger clone lies one base off it. The sample comes from a study of cytomegalovirus exposure and HLA in healthy donors (TCRdb year 2017). Study-level background: An earlier analysis of under 600 of the donors reported approximately 290 Gb of sequence data and roughly 110 million unique TCR beta sequences from 150 million to 200 million T cells. An early release that covered about 600 HLA-typed donors contained approximately 300 gigabases of sequencing data and 70 million to 100 million unique TCR sequences. Among the roughly 380 genotyped donors, about 85% belonged to the genetic ancestry cluster associated with self-reported Caucasian donors. The study aimed to test whether cataloging public T cell receptors could reveal signatures of past pathogen exposure. The study used immunosequencing to profile the T cell repertoires of hundreds of subjects and linked those repertoires to cytomegalovirus serostatus. In addition to the first cohort of 666 subjects, a separate validation cohort of under 150 different subjects was used. High-throughput TCR immunosequencing, statistical association of individual TCRs with disease status, and machine learning were combined to predict cytomegalovirus infection status. To study patterns of TCR occurrence, a later analysis re-analyzed previously published TCR beta repertoires from hundreds of donors and added high-resolution HLA genotyping. Rather than using new phenotypic data, the later analysis identified candidate immune exposures from TCR beta sequences and from how often those sequences occurred across donors. In an earlier analysis of around 540 of the donors, high-throughput TCR beta sequencing was used to judge whether each TCR beta V gene segment behaved as functional or pseudogenic. Donor age, sex, ethnicity and CMV serostatus were compiled together with the repertoire data. A later genetic analysis took genome-wide SNP genotypes for about three fifths of the roughly 700 donors and used that subset as a discovery cohort. All discovery cohort repertoires had been generated on a single sequencing platform. HLA typing covered class I and class II loci at four-digit resolution. Typing coverage varied by locus: roughly 620-630 donors for A, B, C, DRB1 and DQB1; under 550 for DQA1; more than 600 for DPA1; approximately 450 for DPB1. A handful of DR-DQ haplotypes were treated as single units for association and clustering because of strong linkage in the cohort. Across 398 genotyped donors of the cohort, an average of approximately 240,000 unique TCR beta nucleotide sequences per donor were sequenced, and around 20% of those sequences were non-productive. The study at large found these results: In this cohort, only TCR beta chains were sequenced, and detectable features were limited by the absence of alpha or paired-chain data. Because HLA typing was unavailable for some donors at each locus, only the typed subset was used in association tests. A few of the identified cytomegalovirus-associated TCR beta chains were confirmed in vitro to be specific for cytomegalovirus antigens. In a later analysis, the rate of TCR association differed among HLA loci, with DRB1 alleles having the most associated TCRs and HLA-C alleles having the fewest. A cluster of highly shared sequence variants was judged likely to be a technical artifact of the sequencing pipeline. The classifier was reported to diagnose cytomegalovirus status with high specificity and sensitivity in both the original and validation cohorts. It was suggested by the authors that the approach could potentially be generalized to other disease states and immunological phenotypes. Presence/absence analyses assumed roughly uniform sequencing depth across donors, an assumption that may not hold. According to a later genetic analysis, donors in an Asian-associated ancestry cluster had fewer N-insertions in productive TCRs than the approximately 650-donor mean. According to a later analysis, parvovirus B19, influenza, CMV and Epstein-Barr virus appeared linked to several top co-occurrence clusters. In a later analysis, most CMV-associated TCR beta chains were found to appear HLA-restricted, with HLA associations seemingly driven largely by CMV exposure. Linkage disequilibrium might explain the correlated functional status among segregating V segments, but an unknown experimental factor could not be ruled out. Because the 87-base-pair reads could not distinguish some IMGT-functional V segments, including TRBV6-2 and TRBV6-3, those segments were excluded. Compared with equally common non-associated chains, HLA-associated TCR beta chains in a later analysis were more clonally expanded and had lower generation probabilities. A later analysis associated about 17,000 TCR beta sequences with specific HLA alleles at a false discovery rate of 0.05. Because counts were too low, under 20 rarely observed V segments, including chromosome 9 orphons, were left out of the earlier analysis of roughly 600 of the donors. A further reported finding was that TCR beta sequences accurately predicted the HLA-A and HLA-B alleles for most subjects in the first cohort. An earlier analysis of approximately 530 of the donors showed that most TCR beta V segments appeared in productive rearrangements either about 87% or about 30% of the time, which broadly matched IMGT annotations. A total of 150 or so TCR beta chains were listed by the study as associated with cytomegalovirus. Strong co-occurrence of HLA alleles, especially DR and DQ, made assigning TCR associations to individual alleles difficult. Immune exposure information for the cohort was limited to CMV serostatus. Across donors, most TCR sequences were observed very rarely, whereas some public TCRs were present in many individuals. V-gene and J-gene trimming of TCR beta chains was associated with a missense DCLRE1C variant in a later genetic analysis, and the association was replicated in an independent cohort.

To prepare the library, the immunoSEQ multiplex PCR assay was applied. For the multiplex PCR, a mixture combining 60 forward primers for TCR Vbeta segments and 13 reverse primers for TCR Jbeta segments was used. Amplification of the CDR3 region of rearranged TCR beta genes was performed with a multiplex PCR assay on genomic DNA. On the Illumina HiSeq System, the amplified TCR beta libraries were sequenced as 87-base-pair reads. Processing in the source paper ran as follows. In a later analysis, some 80 million unique TCR beta chains were counted across the 690 or so repertoires, and approximately 11 million of these chains were shared by at least two donors. Raw reads were error-corrected and collapsed into unique sequences with a nearest-neighbor algorithm that merged closely related sequences to remove PCR and sequencing errors. CDR3 sequences were aligned to IMGT reference sequences to assign V, D and J gene segments. For a sequence to be retained, at least a six-nucleotide match to both a V gene segment and a J gene segment was required. A rearrangement counted as productive if the CDR3 had no stop codons and remained in frame with V and J, and every other rearrangement counted as non-productive. Following IMGT convention, CDR3 was defined as the stretch from the second conserved V-encoded cysteine to the conserved J-encoded phenylalanine. The earlier analysis of 450 to 750 of the donors excluded any sequence lacking an unambiguous match to a single V gene segment. In an earlier analysis of approximately 590 of the donors, a V segment was called functional when productive rearrangements were above 56.7%, and segregating when the standard deviation between donors exceeded 5%. A statistical classification framework was built for diagnosing cytomegalovirus status from the catalog of TCR beta chain sequences. In a later analysis, V and J genes were assigned by comparing TCR nucleotide sequences against IMGT/GENE-DB human TR gene sequences. A later analysis assigned CDR3 sequences and most-parsimonious VDJ recombination scenarios with the TCRdist pipeline. In a later analysis, each TCR beta chain was defined by its CDR3 amino acid sequence together with its V-gene family, and reads without a unique V-gene family were excluded. To address suspected cross-contamination and a sequencing artifact, a later analysis removed over 500 highly shared, low-generation-probability nucleotide sequences. In a later analysis, a clonal expansion index for each public chain was calculated from normalized within-repertoire ranks of inferred template counts. In a later analysis, generation probabilities were computed using a VDJ recombination model fitted to out-of-frame rearrangements, and the results were checked against IGoR. In a later analysis, hypergeometric tests were used to score TCR-TCR, TCR-HLA and TCR-CMV co-occurrence, with a repertoire-size bias correction applied to TCR pairs. To estimate false discovery rates, a later analysis permuted the HLA or CMV assignments 20 times. In a later analysis, co-occurring TCRs were grouped using DBSCAN, with TCRdist sequence similarity added in when clustering inside HLA-allele-positive subsets. Co-occurrence clustering excluded repertoires with fewer than 30,000 or more than 120,000 public chains, plus five with anomalous nucleotide sharing. TCRdb carries this immuneACCESS record with in-frame sequences only. Its versions omit some clonotypes, under half of them owing to an unresolved V gene in the studies checked, with the rest unexplained. V, J and clone size were drawn from that table, and D and trimming were deduced from the DNA. Present in this sample are 74,000 or so clones, around 80% of which were seen just once. The ten largest make up approximately 3% of the sample.

Per the germline V gene, ENHRY is the CDR1 and SYGVKD is the CDR2. Germline trimming amounts to 8 bases on V and 0 bases on J, with 12 as the count of junction bases outside the gene matches. The CDR3 covers 18 residues, taking in both the cysteine and the phenylalanine. The CDR3 DNA has 54 bases and is translated from base 1. The cohort comprised some 700 healthy bone marrow donors. At the time of sampling, all cohort members were nominally healthy, though unrecorded immune exposures were likely present. The donor was CMV seropositive and belonged to the group of 250 to 350 seropositive cohort members. Every donor gave a peripheral blood sample, and the peripheral blood mononuclear cells from that sample were used for TCR beta sequencing. The Qiagen DNeasy Blood Extraction Kit was used to extract genomic DNA from the blood cell samples.

The source of this sequence is a man aged 50 or older in good health and CMV-seropositive. The chain uses TRBV10-3 and TRBJ2-1; the junction holds 11 bases that match TRBD2. The sample consisted of PBMCs. CDR3 region: CAIGGASGRMGSYNEQFF. The nucleotide sequence is TGTGCCATCGGGGGGGCTAGCGGGAGGATGGGCTCCTACAATGAGCAGTTCTTC.